Sequencing of this T cell receptor beta chain was carried out in a study of blood T cells in healthy people across ages. Study in general: Capture by template switching was about one barcoded beta molecule per two T cells.

Study-wide results and limits: Among T cells, TCR beta diversity per million cells dropped roughly linearly as age rose. Using unsorted PBMCs precluded a conclusive naive versus antigen-experienced comparison.

As concerns this clonotype: The antigen remains undetermined.

The CDR3 length is 15 residues. V was pared by 4 bases and J by 5 bases, with 17 bases between. Germline V gene sequence: CDR1 MRHNA, CDR2 SNTAGT. Sample-barcoded 5' priming and a J-beta primer mix drove a second PCR of about 7 to 12 cycles. Using its own MiXCR run on the 5' RACE reads, TCRdb lists one record per CDR3 protein. Of more than 650,000 distinct CDR3 sequences listed, about 20% are singletons. This rearrangement joins TRBV6-4 to TRBJ2-5; tentative D call: TRBD2 (5 bases). The receptor comes from a man aged 65-85 years in good health. Sequenced material: blood. The CDR3 region has the DNA TGTGCCAGCAGTGCTGAGAACCACCGGGGTGAGACCCAGTACTTC. This translates into CASSAENHRGETQYF.